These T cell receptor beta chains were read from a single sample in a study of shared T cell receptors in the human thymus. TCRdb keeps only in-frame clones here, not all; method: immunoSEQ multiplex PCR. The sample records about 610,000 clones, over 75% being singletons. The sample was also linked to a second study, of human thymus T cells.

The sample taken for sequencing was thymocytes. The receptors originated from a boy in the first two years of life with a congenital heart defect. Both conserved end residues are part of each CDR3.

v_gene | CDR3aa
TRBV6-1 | CASSEDREGRGETQYF
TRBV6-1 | CASSGRSTGEGYSNQPQHF
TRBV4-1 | CASSHRTSGTYEQYF
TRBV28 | CASSYPRHRWDEQFF
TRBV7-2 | CASSFLDWNDYNEQFF
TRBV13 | CASSSPRSGRNHHEQYF
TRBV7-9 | CASSLVRSVESSYNEQFF
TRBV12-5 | CASALSPGGELFF
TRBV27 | CASSFTREETQYF
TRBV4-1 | CASSQDSRGDSPLHF
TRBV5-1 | CASSLVAGGTGFEQYF
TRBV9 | CASSVDRGAGNTIYF
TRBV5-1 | CASSWPVWEDPNTGELFF
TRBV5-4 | CASSLELGAGPYEQYF
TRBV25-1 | CASSESSEGLRTTDTQYF